Below, 20 T cell receptor beta chains from the same sample are listed, as sequenced in a study of OX40 agonist ivuxolimab in advanced cancers. Measured with immunoSEQ multiplex PCR; TCRdb has only the in-frame clones, and not every one. The sample consists of approximately 100,000 clones, about 85% of them appearing once. The material sequenced was CD4+ or CD8+ T cells sorted from blood, taken in a trial of the OX40 agonist ivuxolimab. These receptor sequences come from an adult with an advanced solid tumor such as melanoma, head and neck, liver or kidney cancer.

The chain carries TRBV5-1 and TRBJ2-7; D tentatively fits TRBD1 or TRBD2 (5 bases each). Germline CDR1 and CDR2: SGHRS and YFSETQ. This CDR3 has 15 amino acids. Trimming pared 4 bases from V and 0 bases from J, leaving 14 bases between. CDR3 loop: CASSPGRRFSYEQYF. The CDR3 nucleotides read TGCGCCAGCAGCCCGGGGCGACGCTTCTCCTACGAGCAGTACTTC. The complete variable domain, with remaining parts taken from reference TRBV5-1 and TRBJ2-7, reads KAGVTQTPRYLIKTRGQQVTLSCSPISGHRSVSWYQQTPGQGLQFLFEYFSETQRNKGNFPGRFSGRQFSNSRSEMNVSTLELGDSALYLCASSPGRRFSYEQYFGPGTRLTVT.

The rearrangement joins TRBV25-1 to TRBJ2-1; tentatively, D is TRBD1 or TRBD2 (5 bases each). CDR1 is MGHDK and CDR2 is SYGVNS in the germline V gene. The CDR3 is 13 residues long. The germline V and J ends were trimmed by 4 bases and 8 bases, with 12 bases remaining between them. Here the CDR3 DNA reads TGTGCCAGCAGTGTCAGAGGGGTGGATGAGCAGTTCTTC. It translates to CASSVRGVDEQFF.

The chain carries TRBV5-4 and TRBJ2-5, with 9 nucleotides matching TRBD2. J was trimmed by 5 bases and V by 3 bases; bases with no gene match: 8. Germline V lookup: CDR1 SGHNT, CDR2 YYREEE (reference sequence). CDR3 size: 15 residues. The CDR3 protein is CASSSVAGVAETQYF. In DNA form, the CDR3 reads TGTGCCAGCAGCTCCGTAGCGGGAGTCGCGGAGACCCAGTACTTC.

This chain connects TRBV9 to TRBJ1-6; D remains unclear. CDR3 length: 17 amino acids. Trimming took off 0 bases at V and 0 bases at J, with 10 bases between the two ends. The germline gives CDR1 SGDLS, CDR2 YYNGEE. Here the CDR3 DNA reads TGTGCCAGCAGCGTAGAGGCGGGGAGCTCCTATAATTCACCCCTCCACTTT. Translation gives CASSVEAGSSYNSPLHF.

V gene TRBV11-3 combines with J gene TRBJ2-7; TRBD1 matches 7 bases. Losses at the gene ends were 3 bases for V and 4 bases for J; bases not matched to a gene: 6. CDR3 length equals 14 residues. The germline gives CDR1 SGHNT, CDR2 YENEEA. The CDR3 DNA reads as TGTGCCAGCAGCTTCCGGGACAGCCGGTACGAGCAGTACTTC. Protein sequence: CASSFRDSRYEQYF.

The chain carries TRBV30 and TRBJ2-7; 7 bases agree with TRBD1. J was trimmed by 0 bases and V by 5 bases; bases with no gene match: 7. CDR3 length: 14 amino acids. Germline lookup yields CDR1 GTSNPN and CDR2 SVGIG (reference sequence). The CDR3 loop reads CAWGGQAISYEQYF. The CDR3 nucleotides read TGTGCCTGGGGCGGACAGGCCATCTCCTACGAGCAGTACTTC. Together with reference TRBV30 and TRBJ2-7, the CDR3 gives the full variable domain: SQTIHQWPATLVQPVGSPLSLECTVEGTSNPNLYWYRQAAGRGLQLLFYSVGIGQISSEVPQNLSASRPQDRQFILSSKKLLLSDSGFYLCAWGGQAISYEQYFGPGTRLTVT.

The chain combines TRBV4-2 with TRBJ2-5, with D unclear. Per the germline V gene, CDR1 is LGHNA and CDR2 is YNFKEQ. The ends were cut back, 0 bases at V and 5 bases at J, with 7 bases in the middle. The CDR3 sequence is 13 residues long. Here the CDR3 reads CASSQELFETQYF. The CDR3 coding sequence is TGTGCCAGCAGCCAAGAGCTATTCGAGACCCAGTACTTC.

The V call is TRBV14, the J call TRBJ2-7, with a possible D match to TRBD2 (5 bases). Germline V gene sequence: CDR1 SGHDN, CDR2 FVKESK. Trimming left V 4 bases short and J 7 bases short, with 11 bases between. The CDR3 spans 12 residues. The CDR3 nucleotides are TGTGCCAGCAGCCTTGGACGGAGGGAGCAGTACTTC. This translates into CASSLGRREQYF.

This chain links TRBV27 with TRBJ2-7; 8 bases fit TRBD1. Germline trimming cut 5 bases from V and 2 bases from J; bases unmatched to any gene: 5. The CDR3 has 14 residues. From germline, CDR1 is MNHEY and CDR2 SMNVEV (reference sequence). This chain's CDR3 is CASSPTGVTYEQYF. In nucleotides, the CDR3 is TGTGCCAGCAGTCCGACAGGGGTAACCTACGAGCAGTACTTC.

This clone has more than one count but fewer than ten. The chain is built from TRBV28 and TRBJ1-1, with D hard to call. V gave up 8 bases and J gave up 1 base, with 11 bases separating them. Germline V gene lookup returns CDR1 MDHEN and CDR2 SYDVKM. The CDR3 spans 13 residues. The CDR3 DNA follows: TGTGCCAGCGCTGGATTCAGGAACACTGAAGCTTTCTTT. Translated, it gives CASAGFRNTEAFF. The variable domain in full, completed from reference TRBV28 and TRBJ1-1, reads DVKVTQSSRYLVKRTGEKVFLECVQDMDHENMFWYRQDPGLGLRLIYFSYDVKMKEKGDIPEGYSVSREKKERFSLILESASTNQTSMYLCASAGFRNTEAFFGQGTRLTVV.

The chain couples TRBV28 to TRBJ1-1, with TRBD1 as a possible D gene (6 bases). CDR3 length: 15 residues. Trimming shortened V by 5 bases and J by 4 bases, and 17 bases separated the two germline ends. From germline, CDR1 is MDHEN and CDR2 SYDVKM. CDR3 nucleotides: TGTGCCAGCAGTCCCCAACAGGGCTATACCACTGAAGCTTTCTTT. This sequence encodes CASSPQQGYTTEAFF.

This clone has only a few counts. This chain links TRBV10-2 with TRBJ2-7, with D tentatively TRBD1 (5 bases). CDR3 length: 15 amino acids. Trimming shortened V by 11 bases and J by 1 base, and 21 bases separated the two germline ends. CDR1 WSHSY and CDR2 SAAADI come from the germline V gene. In nucleotides, the CDR3 is TGCGCCTCCAGGGAAAGGGAACTATCGTCCTACGAGCAGTACTTC. It encodes CASRERELSSYEQYF.

The chain couples TRBV11-2 to TRBJ2-7; D remains unclear. The V end was cut by 1 base, the J end by 0 bases, with 13 bases between. Germline V CDR1 and CDR2: SGHAT, FQNNGV. This CDR3 has 16 residues. The CDR3 DNA is TGTGCCAGCAGCTTAGTAGGCTGGTCGGACTCCTACGAGCAGTACTTC. Protein sequence: CASSLVGWSDSYEQYF. The full variable domain, its missing parts supplied by reference TRBV11-2 and TRBJ2-7, is EAGVAQSPRYKIIEKRQSVAFWCNPISGHATLYWYQQILGQGPKLLIQFQNNGVVDDSQLPKDRFSAERLKGVDSTLKIQPAKLEDSAVYLCASSLVGWSDSYEQYFGPGTRLTVT.

The chain links TRBV11-3 to TRBJ2-3; D is perhaps TRBD1 or TRBD2 (5 bases each). The CDR3 runs to 15 residues. Deletions cut 3 bases from V and 2 bases from J, with 12 bases between. The V gene's germline CDR1 is SGHNT and CDR2 YENEEA. CDR3 in DNA: TGTGCCAGCAGCTTGTTGGGGACGTACACAGATACGCAGTATTTT. Its protein product is CASSLLGTYTDTQYF.

The rearrangement uses TRBV19 and TRBJ2-4, with TRBD2 matching 14 bases. The germline CDR1 and CDR2 sequences are LNHDA and SQIVND (reference sequence). This CDR3 is 16 amino acids long. V lost 6 bases and J lost 1; bases outside the gene matches: 2. The CDR3 DNA reads as TGTGCCAGTAGGGGACTAGCGGGAGATGCCAAAAACATTCAGTACTTC. This gives the protein CASRGLAGDAKNIQYF.

This clone occurred once. The chain uses TRBV6-1 and TRBJ2-7; D not certain. CDR1 and CDR2 from the germline V gene are MNHNS and SASEGT. This CDR3 spans 13 amino acids. Trimming stripped 4 bases from V and 1 base from J, with 8 bases between. CDR3 region: CASSVAGSYEQYF. The CDR3 DNA is TGTGCCAGCAGTGTCGCCGGTTCCTACGAGCAGTACTTC.

The V gene is TRBV11-2, the J gene TRBJ2-3; D possibly corresponds to TRBD2 (6 bases). Germline values: CDR1 SGHAT, CDR2 FQNNGV. V lost 4 bases and J lost 1, with 12 bases in between. CDR3 size: 15 residues. The CDR3 protein is CASSSSGEGTDTQYF. As DNA, the CDR3 is TGTGCCAGCAGCTCGTCGGGGGAAGGCACAGATACGCAGTATTTT.

The rearrangement joins TRBV28 to TRBJ2-7; 8 bases align to TRBD1. V lost 6 bases and J lost 0; bases outside the gene matches: 7. CDR3 length: 15 residues. Germline values: CDR1 MDHEN, CDR2 SYDVKM. In DNA form, the CDR3 reads TGTGCCAGCAGCCCGGGACAGGTCAGCTCCTACGAGCAGTACTTC. This codes for CASSPGQVSSYEQYF.

The chain is built from TRBV28 and TRBJ2-1; 9 nucleotides match TRBD2. CDR3 length equals 17 residues. V shed 4 bases and J 2 bases; nucleotides not matched to a gene: 9. Germline assignment: CDR1 MDHEN and CDR2 SYDVKM. DNA for the CDR3: TGTGCCAGCAGTTCAATGGGACTAGCAGACCCCTACAATGAGCAGTTCTTC. Its protein product is CASSSMGLADPYNEQFF.

A single count supports this clone. This rearrangement joins TRBV7-9 to TRBJ1-2; perhaps TRBD1 as D (6 bases). Trimming cost V 8 bases and J 4 bases, with 20 bases left between them. This CDR3 comprises 15 residues. Germline CDR1 and CDR2: SEHNR and FQNEAQ (reference sequence). The CDR3 DNA sequence: TGTGCCAGCTATCCTTCGGGGGGCGGGAGCTATGGCTACACCTTC. It is translated as CASYPSGGGSYGYTF. Full variable domain (outside the CDR3, taken from reference TRBV7-9 and TRBJ1-2): DTGVSQNPRHKITKRGQNVTFRCDPISEHNRLYWYRQTLGQGPEFLTYFQNEAQLEKSRLLSDRFSAERPKGSFSTLEIQRTEQGDSAMYLCASYPSGGGSYGYTFGSGTRLTVV.